The sequence of this T cell receptor (beta chain) was determined in a study of CD8 T cells in Susac syndrome. Study findings and constraints: That the number of individuals in its TCR sequencing and HLA analysis was relatively small was acknowledged by the study.

This CDR3 is built from 11 residues. Trimming pared 6 bases from V and 5 bases from J, leaving 7 bases between. Germline-derived CDR1 and CDR2 are SGHTA and FQGNSA. Reverse transcription of roughly 0.45 to 1 ug RNA used random hexamers. TCRdb re-derived calls from the immunoSEQ multiplex PCR reads in MiXCR, one entry per CDR3 protein. The sample includes 300,000 or so distinct CDR3 sequences, just over 90% of them seen just once. On this clonotype itself: Its antigen is currently unknown.

The chain combines TRBV7-2 with TRBJ2-5; no firm D call. The sample consisted of CD4+ T cells from PBMCs. This TCR came from a human donor with multiple sclerosis. The CDR3 region has the DNA TGTGCCAGCAGTTCTCATGAGACCCAGTACTTC. It translates to CASSSHETQYF. Full variable domain (outside the CDR3, taken from reference TRBV7-2 and TRBJ2-5): GAGVSQSPSNKVTEKGKDVELRCDPISGHTALYWYRQSLGQGLEFLIYFQGNSAPDKSGLPSDRFSAERTGGSVSTLTIQRTQQEDSAVYLCASSSHETQYFGPGTRLLVL.